The present T cell receptor beta chain was sequenced within a study of Ad26.COV2.S vaccination and SARS-CoV-2 variants. This clone was counted a few times. The repertoire was sequenced with immunoSEQ multiplex PCR; TCRdb's copy has only in-frame clones and lacks some. The sample carries some 500,000 clones, 89% recorded once. The treatment: roughly 18 received Ad26.COV2.S at low or high dose, single or two shots; several received placebo; per-sample allocation not given. The samples were gathered on day 63 after the first injection of vaccine or placebo. This TCR derives from a person between 18 and 60 years old who received the Ad26.COV2.S COVID-19 vaccine or a placebo. Specimen: peripheral blood, collected in a trial of Ad26.COV2.S vaccine versus placebo.

The CDR3 DNA follows: TGTGCCAGCAGCAATAGGTGGTCTCAGCCCCAGCATTTT. Translation: CASSNRWSQPQHF. The chain couples TRBV3-1 (or the pseudogene TRBV3-2) to TRBJ1-5; D ambiguous. Germline V gene sequence: CDR1 LGHDT, CDR2 YNNKEL (reference sequence). The CDR3 runs 13 residues. V was cut by 5 bases and J by 6 bases, with 11 bases left in between.